One and the same sample provided the 4 T cell receptor beta chains below, sequenced in a study of control samples from healthy donors and cancer patients. Profiling relied on immunoSEQ multiplex PCR, and the TCRdb table lists in-frame clones only, not all of them. The profile shows roughly 190,000 clones, about 91% of them singletons. Sequenced material: blood. The receptor set was obtained from a man aged 30 to 45 in good health.

V and J are TRBV23-1 and TRBJ1-5, with D perhaps matching TRBD1 (6 bases). TRBV23-1 carries the ORF label, with uncertain function. The CDR3 spans 14 residues. The V end lost 7 bases, the J end lost 0 bases, and 10 bases lay between the germline ends. The CDR3 loop is CASKSGDSNQPQHF. CDR3 sequence (DNA): TGCGCCAGCAAGTCAGGGGATAGCAATCAGCCCCAGCATTTT.

This clone was found a few times. This sequence joins TRBV21-1 and TRBJ2-7; the D call of TRBD1 is as the table states it, not checked on the DNA. TRBV21-1 is tagged as a pseudogene. The CDR3 contains 16 residues. Here the CDR3 DNA reads TGTGCCAGCAGCGCGGTGGGACAGGGAAGAGGGAACGAGCAGTACTTC. Translated, it gives CASSAVGQGRGNEQYF.

Worth noting for this clone: Mismatch with germline at one junction end may stem from a read error. This sample also contains other DNA sequences that code for the same CDR3. The chain joins TRBV9 to TRBJ2-7, with 12 bases aligning to TRBD1. In germline, CDR1 is SGDLS, CDR2 YYNGEE. This CDR3 comprises 15 residues. The CDR3 here is CASSGGTGGTYEQYF. The CDR3 nucleotides are TGCGCCAGCAGCGGGGGGACAGGGGGCACCTACGAGCAGTACTTC.

The genes are TRBV18 and TRBJ2-7; D unresolved. CDR1 is KGHSH, CDR2 LQKENI, per germline. V gave up 6 bases and J gave up 7 bases, with 16 bases separating them. The length of the CDR3 is 13 residues. The CDR3 spells CASSLDPEREQYF. In nucleotides, the CDR3 is TGTGCCAGCTCCCTGGACCCAGAACGTGAGCAGTACTTC.